This T cell receptor (beta chain) was identified during a study of post-analysis software for immune sequencing data. The sample holds one count of this clonotype. Its antigen is undetermined. Study results and caveats: TRBV5-6, TRBV5-1 and TRBV20-1 belonged to a set of roughly five TRBV segments that were more frequent in patients than controls.

V lost 5 bases, J lost 7 bases, and 25 bases lay in between. The length of the CDR3 is 17 residues. Germline values: CDR1 SEHNR, CDR2 FQNEAQ (reference sequence). Unique-molecular-identifier-tagged TCR beta cDNA libraries were used. Via MiXCR, TCRdb re-called the PCR reads, giving one row per CDR3 protein. Of roughly 570,000 distinct CDR3 sequences detected, around a third appear once; the ten largest clones hold under 7%. The chain combines TRBV7-9 with TRBJ2-3, with D perhaps TRBD2 (6 bases). The sequenced sample was blood. The receptor comes from a girl under 18 with multiple sclerosis. The CDR3 coding sequence is TGTGCCAGCAGCCCAGCGACTAGTGGGAAGTCAGGCTATACGCAGTATTTT. This encodes CASSPATSGKSGYTQYF.